A selection of T cell receptor beta chains follows, all from one sample in a study of cytomegalovirus exposure and HLA in healthy donors. The protocol was immunoSEQ multiplex PCR, while the TCRdb copy is restricted to in-frame clones and leaves out a portion. The sample records some 130,000 clones, approximately 94% being singletons. Sequencing was carried out using PBMCs. These receptors were collected from a young man in good health and CMV-seropositive. Both conserved end residues are part of each CDR3. The order of the fields is D gene, clone size, J gene, V gene, CDR3 protein, CDR3 DNA. D genes are given only for firm matches. Size tells how often a clone was seen (once, few, many) or the class of an expanded clone, and some rows leave it out.

. . TRBJ1-2 TRBV28 CASSLNPGRGNSYGYTF TGTGCCAGCAGTTTAAACCCCGGGAGGGGGAATAGCTATGGCTACACCTTC
TRBD2 . TRBJ2-1 TRBV5-1 CASSMGLAGGPVDEQFF TGCGCCAGCAGCATGGGACTAGCGGGAGGGCCGGTGGATGAGCAGTTCTTC
. . TRBJ1-5 TRBV5-1 CASSLDGDSNQPQHF TGCGCCAGCAGCTTGGACGGGGATAGCAATCAGCCCCAGCATTTT
. . TRBJ2-2 TRBV5-4 CASSLAEQGETGELFF TGTGCCAGCAGCTTGGCAGAACAGGGCGAGACCGGGGAGCTGTTTTTT
. . TRBJ2-3 TRBV15 CATSRDRGDVNTDTQYF TGTGCCACCAGCAGAGATCGCGGGGACGTGAACACAGATACGCAGTATTTT
TRBD2 once TRBJ2-1 TRBV4-2 CASSQEGLAASSSYNEQFF TGTGCCAGCAGCCAAGAAGGTCTAGCGGCCTCGAGCTCCTACAATGAGCAGTTCTTC
. . TRBJ2-3 TRBV7-9 CASSSREAGSDTQYF TGTGCCAGCAGCTCCAGAGAGGCAGGGTCAGATACGCAGTATTTT
TRBD2 . TRBJ2-1 TRBV27 CASSLSLAGRYIEQFF TGTGCCAGCAGTTTATCGCTAGCGGGGAGGTACATTGAGCAGTTCTTC
. . TRBJ2-7 TRBV27 CASRPSWAGHYEQYF TGTGCCAGCAGACCTTCCTGGGCAGGACACTACGAGCAGTACTTC
. . TRBJ1-1 TRBV5-4 CASSLGAGDTEAFF TGTGCCAGCAGCTTGGGGGCAGGGGACACTGAAGCTTTCTTT
TRBD2 . TRBJ2-1 TRBV4-2 CASSQEGLAGGNEQFF TGTGCCAGCAGCCAAGAGGGACTAGCGGGCGGGAATGAGCAGTTCTTC
TRBD1 . TRBJ2-7 TRBV16 CASSRDRTGDLEQYF TGTGCCAGCAGCCGAGATAGGACAGGGGATTTGGAGCAGTACTTC
TRBD1 . TRBJ2-2 TRBV11-3 CASSLVPSLRDRGSPGELFF TGTGCCAGCAGCTTAGTCCCCTCCCTCCGGGACAGGGGGTCACCCGGGGAGCTGTTTTTT
. . TRBJ1-1 TRBV11-2 CASSPPVGGHTEAFF TGTGCCAGCAGCCCACCTGTGGGGGGGCATACTGAAGCTTTCTTT
. . TRBJ1-2 TRBV5-1 CASSETATYGYTF TGCGCCAGCAGCGAGACAGCGACCTATGGCTACACCTTC
. . TRBJ2-7 TRBV6-5 CASIPHPRDTYEQYF TGTGCCAGCATACCCCACCCTCGGGATACCTACGAGCAGTACTTC
TRBD2 . TRBJ2-1 TRBV27 CASSPRLAGDSSSYNEQFF TGTGCCAGCAGTCCCCGACTAGCGGGAGACTCGAGCTCCTACAATGAGCAGTTCTTC
. . TRBJ2-7 TRBV5-6 CASSLRLGSSYEQYF TGTGCCAGCAGCTTGCGACTCGGGTCCTCCTACGAGCAGTACTTC
. once TRBJ1-4 TRBV6-6 CASSKIQGGGEKLFF TGTGCCAGCAGTAAAATACAGGGTGGGGGTGAAAAACTGTTTTTT
. . TRBJ2-1 TRBV4-2 CASSQDEGLTYNEQFF TGTGCCAGCAGCCAAGATGAGGGACTTACCTACAATGAGCAGTTCTTC
. . TRBJ2-4 TRBV9 CASSNNRDRAKNIQYF TGTGCCAGCAGCAACAACAGGGATCGAGCCAAAAACATTCAGTACTTC
. . TRBJ2-1 TRBV5-8 CASSLINNEQFF TGTGCCAGCAGCTTGATTAACAATGAGCAGTTCTTC
TRBD2 . TRBJ2-1 TRBV18 CASSPRGARGEYNEQFF TGTGCCAGCTCCCCTCGAGGGGCACGGGGGGAATACAATGAGCAGTTCTTC